This TCR beta chain came from a study of blood T cell repertoires in COVID-19. TCRdb's copy holds only in-frame clones and misses some; the assay was immunoSEQ multiplex PCR. The repertoire has under 450,000 clones, roughly four fifths of them found once; the top ten carry approximately 5%. This clone came up a few times. Germline V CDR1 and CDR2: SGHKS, YYEKEE (reference sequence). V was shortened by 2 bases and J by 3 bases, with 11 bases between the two germline ends. CDR3 length: 14 amino acids. The chain carries TRBV5-5 and TRBJ1-1; D gene unclear. This receptor was taken from a woman between 45 and 60 years old who had recovered from COVID-19. Sequencing was performed on PBMCs or T cells enriched from blood (not recorded which). This chain's CDR3 is CASSFEGWYTEAFF. The CDR3 DNA follows: TGTGCCAGCAGCTTCGAGGGTTGGTACACTGAAGCTTTCTTT.